These 9 T cell receptor beta chains were sequenced from one sample in a study of CD8 T cells in ankylosing spondylitis. Study findings and constraints: Ankylosing spondylitis blood appeared to be characterized by a TCR beta motif of several highly homologous variants.

A single record per CDR3 protein comes from TCRdb applying MiXCR to the 5' RACE reads. The table has some 140,000 distinct CDR3 sequences, over 15% seen once. No antigen has been identified for these receptors. The sample consisted of blood, either unsorted or a sorted T cell fraction (not recorded which). These receptors were collected from a male donor with ankylosing spondylitis.

This clonotype was picked up a small number of times. This chain links TRBV5-6 with TRBJ2-7, with 7 bases that match TRBD1. J gave up 4 bases and V 0 bases, and 4 bases lay outside the gene matches. CDR3 length: 14 amino acids. CDR1 is SGHDT and CDR2 is YYEEEE in the germline V gene. CDR3 bases: TGTGCCAGCAGCTTGGCGACAGGGTATTACGAGCAGTACTTC. Translated: CASSLATGYYEQYF.

J is TRBJ2-5 and V is TRBV12-3 or TRBV12-4, with D unresolved. Deletions cut 3 bases from V and 4 bases from J, with 9 bases between. The CDR3 is 13 residues long. CDR3 region: CASSLSPIETQYF. The CDR3, as DNA: TGTGCCAGCAGTTTGTCACCCATAGAGACCCAGTACTTC.

This clonotype was recorded a few times. This chain links TRBV7-2 with TRBJ2-7; possible D gene TRBD1, 6 bases. Trimming cost V 2 bases and J 0 bases, with 11 bases left between them. CDR1 and CDR2 (germline): SGHTA, FQGNSA. The CDR3 runs to 15 residues. CDR3 region: CASSLFKDSSYEQYF. CDR3 DNA: TGTGCCAGCAGCTTATTTAAGGACAGCTCCTACGAGCAGTACTTC. The full variable domain, rest sourced from reference TRBV7-2 and TRBJ2-7, is GAGVSQSPSNKVTEKGKDVELRCDPISGHTALYWYRQSLGQGLEFLIYFQGNSAPDKSGLPSDRFSAERTGGSVSTLTIQRTQQEDSAVYLCASSLFKDSSYEQYFGPGTRLTVT.

The CDR3 DNA follows: TGTGCCAGCAGTCTTCGCCAAGCGTACACCGGGGAGCTGTTTTTT. It is translated as CASSLRQAYTGELFF. The V and J genes are TRBV7-9 and TRBJ2-2; D is unresolved. Germline assignment: CDR1 SEHNR and CDR2 FQNEAQ (reference sequence). This CDR3 spans 15 amino acids. The V and J ends lost 6 bases and 3 bases respectively, with 14 bases between them.

The V gene is TRBV6-7, the J gene TRBJ2-2; TRBD1 matches 10 bases. TRBV6-7 is an ORF, with its function uncertain. V was pared by 7 bases and J by 0 bases, with 8 bases of the junction left unmatched. The CDR3 spans 17 residues. The CDR3 coding sequence is TGTGCCAGCAACTTAGACAGGGGGCTTTCGAACACCGGGGAGCTGTTTTTT. Amino acid sequence: CASNLDRGLSNTGELFF.

The chain carries TRBV7-9 and TRBJ2-1; TRBD2 matches at 8 bases. Germline V CDR1 and CDR2: SEHNR, FQNEAQ (reference sequence). V shed 4 bases, J shed 4 bases, and the junction held 9 bases outside the gene matches. CDR3 length: 16 amino acids. CDR3: CASSYRRSGSYNEQFF. The CDR3 coding sequence is TGTGCCAGCAGCTACAGGAGGAGCGGGAGTTACAATGAGCAGTTCTTC. The full variable domain, with the rest looked up from reference TRBV7-9 and TRBJ2-1, is DTGVSQNPRHKITKRGQNVTFRCDPISEHNRLYWYRQTLGQGPEFLTYFQNEAQLEKSRLLSDRFSAERPKGSFSTLEIQRTEQGDSAMYLCASSYRRSGSYNEQFFGPGTRLTVL.

The chain carries TRBV11-2 and TRBJ1-1, with D maybe TRBD1 (6 bases). The CDR3 sequence is 12 residues long. Per germline, CDR1 SGHAT and CDR2 FQNNGV. Trimming took 11 bases from V and 4 from J, leaving 14 bases between them. The CDR3: CASTGHATEAFF. CDR3 DNA: TGTGCCTCCACAGGGCATGCCACTGAAGCTTTCTTT.

The rearrangement links TRBV14 to TRBJ1-5; 7 bases agree with TRBD1. The CDR3 is made up of 17 amino acids. J lost 2 bases, V lost 0 bases, and 7 bases had no gene match. Germline-derived CDR1 and CDR2 are SGHDN and FVKESK. CDR3 region: CASSQDEQGKGNQPQHF. CDR3 in DNA: TGTGCCAGCAGCCAAGATGAACAGGGGAAAGGCAATCAGCCCCAGCATTTT.

V gene TRBV10-3 combines with J gene TRBJ1-2; tentative D call: TRBD1 (6 bases). Trimming left V 4 bases short and J 3 bases short, with 12 bases between. In germline, CDR1 is ENHRY, CDR2 SYGVKD. The CDR3 runs to 14 residues. The CDR3 sequence: CAISVRTGHYGYTF. DNA for the CDR3: TGTGCCATCAGTGTACGAACAGGGCACTATGGCTACACCTTC.